This T cell receptor beta chain was identified in a study of cytomegalovirus exposure and HLA in healthy donors. At the level of the study: Early released data comprised around 80 million unique TCRs from HLA-typed donors. Genotyping showed around four fifths of almost 400 donors falling in the Caucasian-associated ancestry cluster.

V was trimmed by 5 bases and J by 7 bases, leaving 8 bases between them. The CDR3 extends over 11 amino acids. CDR1 is SGHNT, CDR2 YENEEA, per germline. Primers for the PCR totalled 60 Vbeta and 13 Jbeta. Sequencing was performed with immunoSEQ multiplex PCR; in TCRdb, only in-frame clones are kept and a portion is missing. The sample has 130,000 to 150,000 clones; 70% to 85% are singletons. Overall study results and limits: High sensitivity and specificity were reportedly achieved when the classifier diagnosed cytomegalovirus status. Many donors carried some public TCRs, although rarity characterized most TCR sequences.

Worth noting for this clone: Its target is unknown.

V gene TRBV11-3 combines with J gene TRBJ1-1, with TRBD1 as a possible D gene (5 bases). The sequencing input was PBMCs. The source is a woman aged 60 to 75 in good health and CMV-seropositive. CDR3 protein: CASSRGGEAFF. The DNA of the CDR3 is TGTGCCAGCAGCCGGGGGGGTGAAGCTTTCTTT.